The T cell receptor beta chain under discussion was sequenced for a study of blood T cell repertoires in COVID-19. On the study more broadly: Sources were T cells, B-cell-depleted T cells, or PBMCs; the material itself was cDNA or gDNA.

Only in-frame clones appear in the TCRdb table, and some are missing; sequencing was by immunoSEQ multiplex PCR. The data contain over 200,000 clones, around four fifths of them singletons. Per the germline V gene, CDR1 is SGHRS and CDR2 is YFSETQ. The V and J ends lost 0 bases and 6 bases, in that order; junction bases with no gene match: 11. This CDR3 has 16 residues. J is TRBJ2-7 and V is TRBV5-1; 8 positions agree with TRBD1. This TCR derives from an elderly man with acute or convalescent COVID-19. The sequencing sample was made of peripheral blood. The CDR3 DNA reads TGCGCCAGCAGCTTGGTAGTGACAGGGGCACGTGGCGAGCAGTACTTC. Residues: CASSLVVTGARGEQYF.